The rows below give T cell receptor beta chains drawn from one sample of a study of blood T cells in healthy people across ages. TCRdb called the 5' RACE reads again in MiXCR, with one record for every CDR3 protein. This sample has about 930,000 distinct CDR3 sequences; approximately 32% occur once, and the top ten carry 9.5% to 13%. These data were likewise used in another study, on T cells of mothers and their children.

The sequencing sample was made of blood. These receptors were taken from a woman aged 40 to 50 in good health. Both conserved end residues are part of each CDR3. A D gene is named only where the DNA matches it firmly. Some rows mark clone size as missing; the rest say once, few, many or name a class of expanded clone.

J gene,clone size,V gene,D gene,CDR3 protein,CDR3 DNA
TRBJ1-4,many,TRBV6-6,TRBD1,CASRYSGTGEKLFF,TGTGCCAGCAGGTACTCCGGGACAGGGGAAAAACTGTTTTTT
TRBJ2-1,many,TRBV5-1,TRBD2,CASSYTPGGEEQFF,TGCGCCAGCAGCTATACGCCGGGGGGGGAGGAGCAGTTCTTC
TRBJ1-1,few,TRBV5-1,NA,CASSLNVEGRVTEAFF,TGCGCCAGCAGCTTGAACGTGGAGGGGAGGGTCACTGAAGCTTTCTTT
TRBJ2-3,NA,TRBV7-7,NA,CASSQLPGHLTDTQYF,TGTGCTAGCAGCCAACTACCGGGACACCTCACAGATACGCAGTATTTT
TRBJ2-7,many,TRBV20-1,NA,CSARSPNRGGGNEQYF,TGCAGTGCTAGGTCCCCCAACAGGGGGGGAGGGAACGAGCAGTACTTC
TRBJ2-7,NA,TRBV29-1,NA,CSVRGSPNYEQYF,TGCAGCGTTCGGGGGTCTCCAAACTACGAGCAGTACTTC
TRBJ1-6,NA,TRBV20-1,TRBD1,CSARIPRDRAGSPLHF,TGCAGTGCTAGAATCCCCCGGGACAGGGCAGGGTCACCCCTCCACTTT
TRBJ2-1,many,TRBV29-1,TRBD1,CSTAGTGQFF,TGCAGCACGGCCGGGACAGGGCAGTTCTTC
TRBJ1-2,NA,TRBV29-1,NA,CSVPDPGRHYGYTF,TGCAGCGTCCCGGACCCGGGACGACACTATGGCTACACCTTC
TRBJ2-3,few,TRBV4-1,NA,CASSQGQATQYF,TGCGCCAGCAGCCAAGGACAGGCCACGCAGTATTTT
TRBJ2-6,many,TRBV9,NA,CASSVERRVLIGANVLTF,TGTGCCAGCAGCGTAGAAAGAAGGGTCCTGATCGGGGCCAACGTCCTGACTTTC
TRBJ1-4,NA,TRBV25-1,NA,CASSLSGTQNEKLFF,TGTGCCAGCAGTCTCTCCGGGACACAGAATGAAAAACTGTTTTTT
TRBJ1-2,NA,TRBV6-5,NA,CASSGGAAYGYTF,TGTGCCAGCAGCGGGGGGGCTGCGTATGGCTACACCTTC
TRBJ2-5,many,TRBV7-7,TRBD1,CASSSGQGSQETQYF,TGTGCTAGCAGCTCAGGACAGGGGAGTCAAGAGACCCAGTACTTC
TRBJ2-7,few,TRBV27,NA,CASSRGTVFWEQYF,TGTGCCAGCAGTCGGGGGACAGTTTTTTGGGAGCAGTACTTC
TRBJ2-5,NA,TRBV5-1,NA,CASSPGAINHQETQYF,TGCGCCAGCAGCCCGGGGGCTATTAACCACCAAGAGACCCAGTACTTC
TRBJ2-1,NA,TRBV5-4,TRBD2,CTSSLGRLAGLVGEQFF,TGTACCAGCAGCTTGGGCAGGCTAGCGGGGTTAGTAGGCGAGCAGTTCTTC
TRBJ1-5,NA,TRBV5-4,NA,CASSIDWDQPQHF,TGTGCCAGCAGCATCGACTGGGATCAGCCCCAGCATTTT
TRBJ2-5,many,TRBV20-1,TRBD2,CSAKVAGWQETQYF,TGCAGTGCTAAAGTAGCGGGGTGGCAAGAGACCCAGTACTTC
TRBJ1-2,NA,TRBV27,TRBD1,CASRPSGGASYGYTF,TGTGCCAGCAGACCTTCAGGGGGCGCAAGCTATGGCTACACCTTC
TRBJ2-7,NA,TRBV11-2,NA,CASNRQGNGYEQYF,TGTGCCAGCAATCGGCAGGGCAATGGATACGAGCAGTACTTC
TRBJ2-2,NA,TRBV29-1,TRBD2,CSVGIGGATGELFF,TGCAGCGTTGGAATCGGGGGGGCCACCGGGGAGCTGTTTTTT
TRBJ1-5,once,TRBV14,NA,CASSQHPESQPQHF,TGTGCCAGCAGCCAACACCCGGAGAGTCAGCCCCAGCATTTT
TRBJ2-1,many,TRBV7-9,TRBD1,CASSPTDRGGDEQFF,TGTGCCAGCAGCCCGACGGACAGGGGAGGCGATGAGCAGTTCTTC
TRBJ2-1,few,TRBV20-1,NA,CSASHGGLGGNEQFF,TGCAGTGCTAGCCACGGAGGTCTGGGGGGCAATGAGCAGTTCTTC
TRBJ1-2,NA,TRBV6-4,NA,CASSDSSGGTDGYTF,TGTGCCAGCAGTGACTCGAGCGGGGGCACAGATGGCTACACCTTC
TRBJ2-2,NA,TRBV3-1,NA,CASSQVSLQNTGERFF,TGTGCCAGCAGCCAAGTATCCCTACAGAACACCGGGGAGCGGTTTTTT
TRBJ1-5,NA,TRBV12-3/TRBV12-4,NA,CASSDRIGSQPQHF,TGTGCCAGCAGTGACAGGATTGGAAGTCAGCCCCAGCATTTT
TRBJ1-4,few,TRBV27,NA,CASSLLDRLNEKLFF,TGTGCCAGCAGTTTATTGGACCGACTTAATGAAAAACTGTTTTTT
TRBJ1-5,NA,TRBV7-8,NA,CASSLPRGLGQPQHF,TGTGCCAGCAGCTTACCCCGCGGACTGGGGCAGCCCCAGCATTTT
TRBJ2-3,few,TRBV5-5,NA,CASRVGQSTDTQYF,TGTGCCAGCAGAGTAGGACAGAGCACAGATACGCAGTATTTT
TRBJ1-5,NA,TRBV30,NA,CAWSVRVGQPQHF,TGTGCCTGGAGTGTGAGGGTTGGTCAGCCCCAGCATTTT
TRBJ1-4,NA,TRBV7-6,TRBD1,CASSPQPGQGGEKRFF,TGTGCCAGCAGCCCTCAGCCGGGACAGGGCGGGGAAAAACGGTTTTTT
TRBJ1-1,few,TRBV7-9,NA,CASSLGLGFEAFF,TGTGCCAGCAGCTTAGGGCTGGGTTTTGAAGCTTTCTTT
TRBJ1-1,once,TRBV15,NA,CATSRSGTRNTEAFF,TGTGCCACCAGCAGGTCCGGGACAAGGAACACTGAAGCTTTCTTT
TRBJ2-7,many,TRBV20-1,NA,CSARDSAGNGEQYF,TGCAGTGCTAGAGATAGTGCAGGGAACGGCGAGCAGTACTTC
TRBJ2-6,few,TRBV12-3/TRBV12-4,NA,CASRRISGANVRTF,TGTGCCAGCAGAAGAATCTCTGGGGCCAACGTCCGGACTTTC
TRBJ2-1,many,TRBV20-1,NA,CSAIGIRIDEQFF,TGCAGTGCTATTGGAATTCGAATTGATGAGCAGTTCTTC
TRBJ2-3,NA,TRBV7-9,TRBD2,CASSPASSGDTDTQYF,TGTGCCAGCAGCCCGGCGAGTAGCGGGGACACAGATACGCAGTATTTT
TRBJ2-3,NA,TRBV20-1,TRBD2,CSAPGTRDTQYF,TGCAGTGCTCCCGGGACTAGAGATACGCAGTATTTT
TRBJ2-2,NA,TRBV18,TRBD1,CASSPRDRGLDTGELFF,TGTGCCAGCTCACCCAGGGACAGGGGGCTCGACACCGGGGAGCTGTTTTTT
TRBJ2-1,NA,TRBV3-1,NA,CASRDSNYNEQFF,TGTGCCAGCCGCGATAGCAACTACAATGAGCAGTTCTTC
TRBJ2-1,NA,TRBV12-3/TRBV12-4,NA,CASTISTLYNEQFF,TGTGCCAGCACCATATCGACTCTCTACAATGAGCAGTTCTTC
TRBJ2-1,NA,TRBV19,NA,CASRSGRINEQFF,TGTGCCAGTAGAAGCGGACGGATCAATGAGCAGTTCTTC
TRBJ1-5,NA,TRBV4-1,NA,CASSQLRNQPQHF,TGCGCCAGCAGCCAATTGCGCAATCAGCCCCAGCATTTT
TRBJ2-3,NA,TRBV14,NA,CASSQDGRADTDTQYF,TGTGCCAGCAGCCAAGATGGGCGGGCGGACACAGATACGCAGTATTTT
TRBJ2-7,few,TRBV11-3,TRBD2,CASSRTSGVHEQYF,TGTGCCAGCAGCCGCACTAGCGGGGTCCACGAGCAGTACTTC
TRBJ1-5,NA,TRBV6-2/TRBV6-3,NA,CASSYGGGGQPQHF,TGTGCCAGCAGTTATGGGGGAGGCGGACAGCCCCAGCATTTT
TRBJ2-1,many,TRBV5-1,NA,CASSRAGGLGFF,TGCGCCAGCAGCCGAGCCGGGGGCCTAGGGTTCTTC
TRBJ1-6,many,TRBV7-2,TRBD1,CASSTQGAGSPLHF,TGTGCCAGCAGCACCCAGGGGGCAGGTTCACCCCTCCACTTT
TRBJ1-2,NA,TRBV6-6,TRBD1,CASRQTGIGCTF,TGTGCCAGCAGGCAGACAGGGATTGGTTGCACCTTC